Following are 9 T cell receptor beta chains from one sample sequenced in a study of shared clonotypes between healthy human individuals. Positively selected for CCR7, the CD45RO-negative cells used as naive CD8 cells excluded terminally differentiated effector memory CD45RA+ cells. Libraries were prepared by immunoSEQ multiplex PCR; TCRdb keeps only in-frame clonotypes and omits some of them. Here the sample spans about 2 million clones, approximately 94% being singletons. Sequenced: naive CD8+ T cells sorted from blood. These receptors were collected from a man aged 18 to 30 in good health.

V gene TRBV6-1 combines with J gene TRBJ2-7; no firm D call. CDR3 length equals 14 residues. Trimming took 1 base from V and 2 from J, leaving 9 bases between them. Germline values: CDR1 MNHNS, CDR2 SASEGT. The CDR3 loop is CASSEGIGAYEQYF. The CDR3 DNA reads as TGTGCCAGCAGTGAAGGAATTGGGGCCTACGAGCAGTACTTC.

This CDR3 is CASSLAGELRYEQYF. CDR3 DNA sequence: TGTGCCAGCAGCTTGGCGGGGGAACTGAGATACGAGCAGTACTTC. This sequence joins TRBV5-5 and TRBJ2-7; perhaps TRBD2 as D (6 bases). Germline V gene lookup returns CDR1 SGHKS and CDR2 YYEKEE (reference sequence). V lost 0 bases and J 4 bases, leaving 14 bases between the germline ends. The CDR3 is 15 residues long.

The rearrangement joins TRBV27 to TRBJ2-7; D possibly corresponds to TRBD2 (7 bases). Germline-derived CDR1 and CDR2 are MNHEY and SMNVEV (reference sequence). CDR3 length equals 14 residues. The V and J ends lost 5 bases and 2 bases respectively, with 13 bases between them. CDR3 DNA sequence: TGTGCCAGCAGTGTAGGGGGGGGTACCTACGAGCAGTACTTC. This sequence encodes CASSVGGGTYEQYF.

This chain joins TRBV13 and TRBJ2-1, with D hard to call. V was trimmed by 5 bases and J by 0 bases, leaving 17 bases between them. Germline CDR1 and CDR2: PRHDT and FYEKMQ (reference sequence). The CDR3 consists of 17 residues. CDR3 in DNA: TGTGCCAGCAGCACCCTCTCGTCATTAGGCTCCTACAATGAGCAGTTCTTC. Translated: CASSTLSSLGSYNEQFF. Supplemented by reference TRBV13 and TRBJ2-1, the full variable domain reads AAGVIQSPRHLIKEKRETATLKCYPIPRHDTVYWYQQGPGQDPQFLISFYEKMQSDKGSIPDRFSAQQFSDYHSELNMSSLELGDSALYFCASSTLSSLGSYNEQFFGPGTRLTVL.

A word on this clone: The sample carries other DNA sequences with the same CDR3. The gene calls are TRBV4-3 and TRBJ2-3; D gene uncertain. Deletions cut 0 bases from V and 7 bases from J, with 2 bases between. The CDR3 has 11 amino acids. The V gene's germline CDR1 is LGHNA and CDR2 YSLEER. The CDR3 loop reads CASSQDYTQYF. DNA of the CDR3: TGCGCCAGCAGCCAAGATTATACGCAGTATTTT.

This chain links TRBV7-9 with TRBJ2-2, with D tentatively TRBD1 or TRBD2 (5 bases each). V was pared by 2 bases and J by 5 bases, with 15 bases between. The CDR3 consists of 16 residues. The germline gives CDR1 SEHNR, CDR2 FQNEAQ (reference sequence). The CDR3 reads CASSLSGGGHTGELFF. The CDR3 bases are TGTGCCAGCAGCTTATCCGGTGGGGGTCATACCGGGGAGCTGTTTTTT.

The chain is built from TRBV11-2 and TRBJ1-4, with 7 positions matching TRBD1. Germline CDR1 SGHAT, CDR2 FQNNGV. This CDR3 spans 16 amino acids. Losses at the gene ends were 1 base for V and 2 bases for J; bases not matched to a gene: 4. The CDR3 sequence is CASSLVGDSTNEKLFF. The CDR3 DNA reads as TGTGCCAGCAGCTTAGTGGGGGACAGTACTAATGAAAAACTGTTTTTT.

This chain connects TRBV19 to TRBJ2-1; TRBD1 matches at 10 bases. Per the germline V gene, CDR1 is LNHDA and CDR2 is SQIVND (reference sequence). The CDR3 totals 15 residues. The J segment lost 6 bases and the V segment lost 5 bases, leaving 7 bases of the junction unmatched. This CDR3 reads CASSATGGARNEQFF. In DNA, the CDR3 is TGTGCCAGTAGTGCGACAGGGGGCGCCCGCAATGAGCAGTTCTTC.

This chain joins TRBV27 and TRBJ1-5; D is perhaps TRBD1 (5 bases). This CDR3 has 13 amino acids. The ends were cut back, 5 bases at V and 4 bases at J, with 9 bases in the middle. Germline loops: CDR1 MNHEY, CDR2 SMNVEV (reference sequence). This CDR3 reads CASSIQVNQPQHF. The CDR3 DNA follows: TGTGCCAGCAGTATACAGGTTAATCAGCCCCAGCATTTT.